This T cell receptor beta chain stems from a study of regulatory T cells in long-lasting Graves disease. V lost 3 bases and J lost 2, with 11 bases in between. Germline CDR1 reads DFQATT; CDR2 reads SNEGSKA (reference sequence). This CDR3 is 13 amino acids long. Time point indicated: newly diagnosed GD, antithyroid drugs for less than 3 months. The TCR library was made from RNA that had been extracted from PBMCs in TRIzol. This clonotype was detected many times. Its antigen is unidentified. Overall study findings and caveats: Researchers reported studying only peripheral blood, not thyroid tissue.

Sequencing libraries for TCR beta were prepared with iRepertoire HTBI primers and Arm-PCR of CDR3 regions. TCRdb itself ran the multiplex PCR reads through MiXCR, one entry per CDR3 protein. The sample carries 360,000 or so distinct CDR3 sequences, 16% recorded once. Another study also made use of these data, one on T cells in Graves' hyperthyroidism and ophthalmopathy. This second study notes: In patients aged 18 to 65, hyperthyroidism was newly diagnosed, with duration under 2 months. In making diagnoses, clinical symptoms, serum thyroxine and TRAb, thyroid ultrasound and orbital computed tomography were all used.

This TCR was recovered from a man in his forties with Graves disease. The starting material was peripheral blood mononuclear cells (PBMCs), obtained at new diagnosis, from a patient treated with antithyroid drugs. The genes are TRBV20-1 and TRBJ2-7; possibly TRBD2 for D (5 bases). For the CDR3, the DNA is TGCAGTGCTAGCGACGGGGTGGCCTACGAGCAGTACTTC. Protein: CSASDGVAYEQYF.